This TCR beta chain appears in the sequencing data of a study of graft-versus-host responses after intestinal transplantation (dated by TCRdb to about 2021). Some background on the complete study: Multivisceral, liver-intestinal, or isolated intestinal transplants were received by the recipients. Every recipient was given anti-thymocyte globulin induction, followed by 3 to 4 years of maintenance tacrolimus and steroids. After intestinal transplantation, graft-versus-host and host-versus-graft alloreactive T cell clones in the graft, circulation and bone marrow were tracked using bulk TCR-beta CDR3 sequencing. Alloreactive clones were identified by sequencing pre-transplant mixed lymphocyte reaction products and comparing them with unstimulated pre-transplant donor and recipient T cells. A cohort of approximately 24 intestinal transplant recipients, including one retransplant, was enrolled, and 3 patients lacking pretransplant specimens were excluded. A peak of at least 4% donor T cells among recipient peripheral blood mononuclear cells was the definition used for donor T cell macrochimerism. Instead of going to the commercial service, samples from a few later patients were sequenced in-house on an Illumina MiSeq and processed with MiXCR. Beyond this particular receptor, the publication reports: Early after transplant, peak levels of circulating GvH clones were found to be associated with declines in HvG clones. Conclusions were limited by the relatively low number and heterogeneity of intestinal transplant patients. GvH clones turned up in recipient bone marrow, with some appearing earlier in ileal mucosa or blood, a pattern consistent with an intestinal mucosal origin. High GvH to HvG T cell clonal ratios were observed in the allografts of patients with donor T cell macrochimerism.

Libraries were made using the immunoSEQ multiplex PCR assay. For most patients, genomic DNA was isolated with the Qiagen DNeasy Blood and Tissue Kit and shipped frozen to Adaptive Biotechnologies for TCR sequencing. High-throughput TCR-beta CDR3 sequencing of genomic DNA from most patients was performed by Adaptive Biotechnologies. The study's processing was this. Adaptive's ImmunoSEQ software was the source of the TCR sequencing data for about 18 patients, while a few other patients were processed with MiXCR and VDJtools. To correct CD4 versus CD8 sorting errors, any sequence found in both subsets at a frequency ratio below 5:1 was removed. CDR3 nucleotide sequences shared between donor and recipient were removed because the origin of such sequences could not be assigned. At least 2-fold expansion over unstimulated cells and a minimum CFSE-low frequency of 0.002% (template counts) or 0.001% (read counts) were required for clones to be classified as alloreactive. Clones were considered mappable if detected in sequenced pre-transplant spleen, lymph node, or MLR CFSE-low populations of the donor or recipient. Cumulative frequency of alloreactive clones was calculated as a percentage of all sequences weighted by copy number. In TCRdb, the immuneACCESS table is reduced to in-frame sequences with V and J assigned. These tables do not hold every clone; where another copy was compared, an unresolved V gene accounts for under half, and the others remain unexplained. V and J calls and clone size are as listed in that table; D and trimming were resolved from the DNA. This sample gives tens of thousands of clones in total; 75% to 95% of them show up just once. The ten most abundant clones make up approximately 0.096% of the sample.

The meaning of the sample's time point label: cells obtained before transplantation from donor or recipient. CD3+CD4+ and CD3+CD8+ populations were FACS-sorted from unstimulated pre-transplant donor and recipient cells taken from spleen or lymph nodes. CDR1 and CDR2, per the germline V gene, are SGHDT and YYEEEE. The CDR3 numbers 13 residues from cysteine through phenylalanine. Kept here is only the CDR3 DNA, which spans 39 bases and is read in frame from base 1. The trim is 2 bases for V and 8 bases for J, with a gap of 13 bases between the germline ends. Turning to this clone: This receptor's antigen is unknown. No much larger clone exists at a distance of one base, and base qualities are not known.

The input for sequencing was unstimulated CD4+ T cells sorted from spleen or lymph node cells, taken before intestinal transplant. This sequence originates from a human donor who received an intestinal transplant. In this chain, TRBV5-6 is recombined with TRBJ1-2, with the identity of the D gene unclear. The nucleotides are TGTGCCAGCAGCTTCGGCGGCCAAAGCGGCTACACCTTC. This encodes CASSFGGQSGYTF. Where the CDR3 stops, the reference TRBV5-6 and TRBJ1-2 genes take over; the full variable domain is DAGVTQSPTHLIKTRGQQVTLRCSPKSGHDTVSWYQQALGQGPQFIFQYYEEEERQRGNFPDRFSGHQFPNYSSELNVNALLLGDSALYLCASSFGGQSGYTFGSGTRLTVV.